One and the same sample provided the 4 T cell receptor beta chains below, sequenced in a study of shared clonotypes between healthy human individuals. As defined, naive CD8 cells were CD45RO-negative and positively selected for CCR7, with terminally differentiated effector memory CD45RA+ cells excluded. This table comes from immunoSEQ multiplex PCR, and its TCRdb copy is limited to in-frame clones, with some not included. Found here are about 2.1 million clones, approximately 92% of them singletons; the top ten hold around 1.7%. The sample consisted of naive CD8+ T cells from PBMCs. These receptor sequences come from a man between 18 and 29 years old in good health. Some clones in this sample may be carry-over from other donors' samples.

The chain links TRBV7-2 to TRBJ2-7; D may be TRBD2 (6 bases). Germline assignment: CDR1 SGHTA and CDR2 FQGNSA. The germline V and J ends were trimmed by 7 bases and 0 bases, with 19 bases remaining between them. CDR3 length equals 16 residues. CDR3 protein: CASNHPGAGFSYEQYF. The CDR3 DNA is TGTGCCAGCAACCACCCGGGAGCCGGATTCTCCTACGAGCAGTACTTC.

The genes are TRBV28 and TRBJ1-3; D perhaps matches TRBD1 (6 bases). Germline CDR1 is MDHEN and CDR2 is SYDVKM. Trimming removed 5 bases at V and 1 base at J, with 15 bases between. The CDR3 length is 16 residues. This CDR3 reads CASSPRQQGSGNTIYF. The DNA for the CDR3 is TGTGCCAGCAGTCCCCGCCAACAGGGTTCTGGAAACACCATATATTTT.

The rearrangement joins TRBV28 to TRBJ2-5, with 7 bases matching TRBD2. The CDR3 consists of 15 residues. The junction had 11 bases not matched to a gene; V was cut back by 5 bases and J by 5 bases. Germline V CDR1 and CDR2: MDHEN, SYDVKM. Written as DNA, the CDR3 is TGTGCCAGCAGTCCCCAAGCTAGCGGAGGGGAGACCCAGTACTTC. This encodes CASSPQASGGETQYF.

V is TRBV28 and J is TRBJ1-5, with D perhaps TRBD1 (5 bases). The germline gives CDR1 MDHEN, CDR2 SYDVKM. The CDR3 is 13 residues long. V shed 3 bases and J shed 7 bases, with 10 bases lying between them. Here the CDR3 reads CASSFVRVQPQHF. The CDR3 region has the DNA TGTGCCAGCAGTTTTGTCAGGGTCCAGCCCCAGCATTTT.